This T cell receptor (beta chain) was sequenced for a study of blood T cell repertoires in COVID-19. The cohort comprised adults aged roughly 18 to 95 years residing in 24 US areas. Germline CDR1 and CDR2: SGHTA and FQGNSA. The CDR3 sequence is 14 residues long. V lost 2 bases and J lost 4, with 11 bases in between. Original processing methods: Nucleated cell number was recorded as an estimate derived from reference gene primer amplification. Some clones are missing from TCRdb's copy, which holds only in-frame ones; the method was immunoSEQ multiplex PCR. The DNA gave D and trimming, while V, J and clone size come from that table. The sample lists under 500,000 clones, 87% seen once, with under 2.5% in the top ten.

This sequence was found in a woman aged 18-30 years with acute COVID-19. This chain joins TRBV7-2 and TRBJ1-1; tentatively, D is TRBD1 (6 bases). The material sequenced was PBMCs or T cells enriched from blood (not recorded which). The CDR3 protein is CASSLFVGGTEAFF. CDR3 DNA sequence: TGTGCCAGCAGCTTATTTGTAGGGGGCACTGAAGCTTTCTTT.